This T cell receptor (beta chain) comes out of a study of blood T cell repertoires in COVID-19. This CDR3 contains 17 residues. J was trimmed by 1 base and V by 7 bases; bases with no gene match: 14. Germline values: CDR1 MNHEY, CDR2 SMNVEV (reference sequence). Data came from immunoSEQ multiplex PCR; TCRdb stores just in-frame clones and leaves some out. Here the sample spans some 100,000 clones, around four fifths being singletons. Sequenced material: peripheral blood. This sequence was found in a human donor in a cohort sampled during active COVID-19. The V gene is TRBV27, the J gene TRBJ1-1, with 8 bases that match TRBD1. The DNA of the CDR3 is TGTGCCAGCAAAAACGGACAGGGAAGTTCGTGGAACACTGAAGCTTTCTTT. Its translation is CASKNGQGSSWNTEAFF.